This T cell receptor beta chain appears in the sequencing data of a study of blood T cell repertoires in COVID-19. Recruitment covered about two dozen US areas and drew participants whose ages spanned roughly 18 to 100 years. V was shortened by 0 bases and J by 0 bases, with 8 bases between the two germline ends. Per the germline V gene, CDR1 is MNHEY and CDR2 is SVGAGI. This CDR3 comprises 15 residues. In the authors' methods: Using reference gene primer amplification, nucleated cell counts were estimated. Measured with immunoSEQ multiplex PCR; TCRdb has only the in-frame clones, and not every one. The V and J calls and clone size come from that table; D and trimming were worked out from the DNA. This table holds 150,000 to 200,000 clones, about 90% found once.

The source is a human donor with acute COVID-19. The donor label of this sample is uncertain. The sequenced material came from PBMCs or T cells enriched from blood (not recorded which). The rearrangement links TRBV6-5 to TRBJ1-1; the D gene is possibly TRBD1 (6 bases). CDR3 DNA sequence: TGTGCCAGCAGTTACTCGGGACATCTGAACACTGAAGCTTTCTTT. Encoded protein: CASSYSGHLNTEAFF.